The 28 T cell receptor beta chains reported below all come from one sample, sequenced in a study of T cell responses to AZD1222 COVID-19 vaccine. Sequenced by immunoSEQ multiplex PCR; TCRdb stores in-frame clones only, minus some. The data hold fewer than 110,000 clones, with about 82% observed a single time. The specimen was peripheral blood, collected on day 0 of AZD1222 vaccination. These receptors were taken from an adult in good health.

A few counts support this clone. This chain joins TRBV19 and TRBJ1-5; D possibly corresponds to TRBD1 (6 bases). Germline assignment: CDR1 LNHDA and CDR2 SQIVND (reference sequence). The CDR3 is 15 residues long. Deletions cut 0 bases from V and 7 bases from J, with 13 bases between. The CDR3 reads CASSIEPRGRQPQHF. In DNA form, the CDR3 reads TGTGCCAGTAGTATAGAACCCAGGGGACGGCAGCCCCAGCATTTT. The whole variable domain, remainder taken from reference TRBV19 and TRBJ1-5, is DGGITQSPKYLFRKEGQNVTLSCEQNLNHDAMYWYRQDPGQGLRLIYYSQIVNDFQKGDIAEGYSVSREKKESFPLTVTSAQKNPTAFYLCASSIEPRGRQPQHFGDGTRLSIL.

The chain carries TRBV14 and TRBJ1-4; 7 bases align to TRBD1. CDR1 is SGHDN, CDR2 FVKESK, per germline. The CDR3 totals 14 residues. J lost 5 bases, V lost 6 bases, and 6 bases had no gene match. CDR3 sequence: CASSPGRGNEKLFF. In DNA form, the CDR3 reads TGTGCCAGCAGTCCAGGCAGGGGGAATGAAAAACTGTTTTTT.

The chain is built from TRBV9 and TRBJ1-2, with D possibly being TRBD1 (5 bases). The V and J ends lost 4 bases and 5 bases respectively, with 21 bases between them. Germline V gene data show CDR1 as SGDLS and CDR2 as YYNGEE. The CDR3 is 16 residues long. CDR3 in amino acids: CASSSTLMGVGYGYTF. DNA for the CDR3: TGTGCCAGCAGCTCGACCCTGATGGGGGTGGGGTATGGCTACACCTTC.

The sample holds a few counts of this clone. The chain has TRBV7-3 and TRBJ2-2, with D perhaps TRBD1 or TRBD2 (5 bases each). V lost 6 bases and J lost 4, with 18 bases in between. Germline CDR1 reads SGHTA; CDR2 reads FQGTGA. This CDR3 region has 16 residues. This CDR3 is CASRPGTARSTGELFF. The CDR3 DNA reads TGTGCCAGCAGGCCCGGGACGGCGCGTAGCACCGGGGAGCTGTTTTTT.

This chain links TRBV19 with TRBJ1-3, with a weak D call TRBD1 (5 bases). The germline gives CDR1 LNHDA, CDR2 SQIVND (reference sequence). The germline V and J ends were trimmed by 4 bases and 0 bases, with 13 bases remaining between them. CDR3 length equals 16 residues. The CDR3 sequence is CASSTLGRNSGNTIYF. The CDR3 nucleotides read TGTGCCAGTAGTACCCTGGGACGGAACTCTGGAAACACCATATATTTT.

V usage is TRBV5-1 and J usage is TRBJ1-4; 7 bases line up with TRBD1. The CDR3 extends over 14 amino acids. CDR1 is SGHRS and CDR2 is YFSETQ in the germline V gene. The V and J ends lost 0 bases and 5 bases, in that order; junction bases with no gene match: 1. The CDR3 here is CASSLVQGNEKLFF. As DNA, the CDR3 is TGCGCCAGCAGCTTGGTACAGGGGAATGAAAAACTGTTTTTT.

The chain employs TRBV5-6 and TRBJ1-3; no firm D call. CDR1 is SGHDT and CDR2 is YYEEEE in the germline V gene. CDR3 length: 15 amino acids. V lost 3 bases, J lost 0 bases, and 10 bases lay in between. CDR3 protein: CASSSPPDSGNTIYF. The CDR3 DNA reads as TGTGCCAGCAGCTCCCCCCCGGACTCTGGAAACACCATATATTTT. Supplemented by reference TRBV5-6 and TRBJ1-3, the full variable domain reads DAGVTQSPTHLIKTRGQQVTLRCSPKSGHDTVSWYQQALGQGPQFIFQYYEEEERQRGNFPDRFSGHQFPNYSSELNVNALLLGDSALYLCASSSPPDSGNTIYFGEGSWLTVV.

The chain carries TRBV27 and TRBJ1-6; weak D call: TRBD1 (5 bases). Germline CDR1 is MNHEY and CDR2 is SMNVEV (reference sequence). This CDR3 is built from 13 residues. Deletions cut 6 bases from V and 10 bases from J, with 13 bases between. CDR3 region: CASRTDRGSPLHF. Written as DNA, the CDR3 is TGTGCCAGCAGGACCGATAGGGGATCACCCCTCCACTTT.

This chain uses TRBV6-5 with TRBJ1-1; a possible D gene is TRBD1 (5 bases). Germline CDR1 and CDR2: MNHEY and SVGAGI. Trimming left V 2 bases short and J 6 bases short, with 13 bases between. The CDR3 sequence is 14 residues long. CDR3 coding DNA: TGTGCCAGCAGTTACACCAGGGTCGGCGCTGAAGCTTTCTTT. It specifies CASSYTRVGAEAFF.

The gene calls are TRBV20-1 and TRBJ1-2; D gene ambiguous. This CDR3 is 8 amino acids long. Per germline, CDR1 DFQATT and CDR2 SNEGSKA (reference sequence). This chain's CDR3 is CKGNGYTF. The CDR3 region has the DNA TGCAAAGGCAACGGCTACACCTTC.

The V and J genes are TRBV4-2 and TRBJ2-1; 9 bases fit TRBD2. CDR3 length: 17 residues. CDR1 is LGHNA and CDR2 is YNFKEQ in the germline V gene. V gave up 0 bases and J gave up 4 bases; unmatched junction bases: 7. Here the CDR3 reads CASSQEVLAGSYNEQFF. DNA of the CDR3: TGTGCCAGCAGCCAAGAAGTCCTAGCGGGGAGTTACAATGAGCAGTTCTTC.

This chain connects TRBV4-3 to TRBJ2-2; no clear D. V lost 4 bases, J lost 6 bases, and 9 bases lay in between. Germline CDR1 and CDR2: LGHNA and YSLEER. The CDR3 totals 13 residues. DNA of the CDR3: TGCGCCAGCAGCCTCAAAAAGGCCGGGGAGCTGTTTTTT. Translated, it gives CASSLKKAGELFF.

The V and J genes are TRBV19 and TRBJ1-5, with D perhaps TRBD1 (5 bases). Trimming left V 3 bases short and J 11 bases short, with 17 bases between. Germline lookup yields CDR1 LNHDA and CDR2 SQIVND (reference sequence). The CDR3 extends over 14 amino acids. CDR3 protein: CASSITGTPGAQHF. As DNA, the CDR3 is TGTGCCAGTAGTATCACGGGGACGCCAGGTGCCCAGCATTTT.

This chain connects TRBV5-4 to TRBJ2-1; D gene uncertain. CDR3 size: 15 residues. The V end lost 3 bases, the J end lost 0 bases, and 10 bases lay between the germline ends. Germline lookup yields CDR1 SGHNT and CDR2 YYREEE (reference sequence). The chain's CDR3 is CASSSRLVSYNEQFF. CDR3 sequence (DNA): TGTGCCAGCAGCTCAAGACTCGTCTCCTACAATGAGCAGTTCTTC.

This clone was seen only once. The chain combines TRBV28 with TRBJ2-7; D perhaps matches TRBD1 (5 bases). The CDR3 contains 11 residues. Per the germline V gene, CDR1 is MDHEN and CDR2 is SYDVKM. Deletions cut 10 bases from V and 3 bases from J, with 10 bases between. CDR3 sequence: CATYQGYEQYF. Here the CDR3 DNA reads TGTGCCACCTACCAGGGCTACGAGCAGTACTTC.

The chain links TRBV28 to TRBJ1-6; D not certain. The CDR3 length is 16 residues. The germline V and J ends were trimmed by 4 bases and 5 bases, with 15 bases remaining between them. In germline, CDR1 is MDHEN, CDR2 SYDVKM. CDR3 coding DNA: TGTGCCAGCAGTTCTCCCTACCCCCAAGATAATTCACCCCTCCACTTT. Protein sequence: CASSSPYPQDNSPLHF.

The chain joins TRBV6-5 to TRBJ2-7, with D unresolved. CDR3 length: 11 amino acids. V was shortened by 2 bases and J by 5 bases, with 4 bases between the two germline ends. Germline assignment: CDR1 MNHEY and CDR2 SVGAGI. Here the CDR3 DNA reads TGTGCCAGCAGTTACGTAAACGAGCAGTACTTC. Its protein is CASSYVNEQYF.

This chain joins TRBV9 and TRBJ2-1, with D perhaps matching TRBD2 (5 bases). Trimming shortened V by 3 bases and J by 2 bases, and 12 bases separated the two germline ends. The germline V gene has CDR1 SGDLS and CDR2 YYNGEE. This CDR3 spans 15 amino acids. CDR3 nucleotides: TGTGCCAGCAGCGACCCGGGGTTGACCTACAATGAGCAGTTCTTC. Translating gives CASSDPGLTYNEQFF.

The J gene is TRBJ2-1, the V gene TRBV28; D is possibly TRBD2 (5 bases). This CDR3 has 13 residues. Germline V gives CDR1 MDHEN, CDR2 SYDVKM. The V end lost 3 bases, the J end lost 6 bases, and 9 bases lay between the germline ends. The CDR3 sequence is CASSLRALNEQFF. CDR3 sequence (DNA): TGTGCCAGCAGTTTGAGGGCACTCAATGAGCAGTTCTTC.

The gene calls are TRBV19 and TRBJ1-2; D gene ambiguous. Deletions cut 7 bases from V and 0 bases from J, with 12 bases between. From germline, CDR1 is LNHDA and CDR2 SQIVND (reference sequence). There are 14 residues in the CDR3. This chain's CDR3 is CASTPPSTNYGYTF. The CDR3 DNA reads as TGTGCCAGTACCCCACCGAGTACTAACTATGGCTACACCTTC.

The V gene is TRBV28, the J gene TRBJ2-7; 7 nucleotides align to TRBD1. CDR1 MDHEN and CDR2 SYDVKM come from the germline V gene. The CDR3 runs to 15 residues. V was clipped by 2 bases and J by 0 bases; unmatched bases: 4. The CDR3 sequence is CASSLGTVSSYEQYF. The DNA of the CDR3 is TGTGCCAGCAGTTTAGGGACAGTTAGCTCCTACGAGCAGTACTTC.

The chain joins TRBV19 to TRBJ1-5; a weak D match, TRBD1 (5 bases). The CDR3 consists of 15 residues. Germline CDR1 and CDR2: LNHDA and SQIVND (reference sequence). The V and J ends lost 7 bases and 3 bases respectively, with 16 bases between them. CDR3: CASIKGAGSNQPQHF. In DNA form, the CDR3 reads TGTGCCAGTATCAAAGGGGCCGGTTCCAATCAGCCCCAGCATTTT.

This chain links TRBV30 with TRBJ2-5; the match to TRBD2 covers 10 bases. The CDR3 covers 14 residues. Germline trimming cut 8 bases from V and 2 bases from J; bases unmatched to any gene: 8. The germline CDR1 and CDR2 sequences are GTSNPN and SVGIG (reference sequence). In nucleotides, the CDR3 is TGTGCCGGTAATAGCGGGAGGCGACAAGAGACCCAGTACTTC. This sequence encodes CAGNSGRRQETQYF.

The chain uses TRBV19 and TRBJ2-7, with D maybe TRBD1 (6 bases). Germline CDR1 reads LNHDA; CDR2 reads SQIVND (reference sequence). Trimming cost V 3 bases and J 2 bases, with 17 bases left between them. The CDR3 consists of 16 residues. CDR3 region: CASSIGVGGAAYEQYF. The DNA of the CDR3 is TGTGCCAGTAGTATTGGTGTTGGGGGCGCAGCCTACGAGCAGTACTTC.

The chain carries TRBV9 and TRBJ2-1; 8 bases fit TRBD2. Germline V lookup: CDR1 SGDLS, CDR2 YYNGEE. The V segment lost 4 bases and the J segment 5 bases; nucleotides outside the gene matches: 11. The CDR3 runs to 16 residues. The CDR3 sequence is CASSPTGTRENNEQFF. CDR3 nucleotides: TGTGCCAGCAGCCCTACCGGGACTAGGGAAAACAATGAGCAGTTCTTC.

This clone was detected only once. The V and J genes are TRBV30 and TRBJ2-7, with unresolved D. The CDR3 length is 12 residues. Germline CDR1 GTSNPN, CDR2 SVGIG (reference sequence). V lost 5 bases, J lost 3 bases, and 11 bases lay in between. Written as DNA, the CDR3 is TGTGCCTGGGGCAGCCTTGTCTACGAGCAGTACTTC. This sequence encodes CAWGSLVYEQYF.

The V and J genes are TRBV10-1 and TRBJ1-4; D not resolved. The V gene lost 7 bases and the J gene lost 0 bases, with 12 bases spanning the gap. CDR1 is WNHNN, CDR2 SYGVQD, per germline (reference sequence). This CDR3 spans 15 amino acids. The CDR3 nucleotides read TGCGCCAGCACCCCCTCACCCACAACTAATGAAAAACTGTTTTTT. It codes for CASTPSPTTNEKLFF.

The chain has TRBV7-2 and TRBJ1-3, with a possible D match to TRBD1 (6 bases). CDR3 length: 15 amino acids. Germline assignment: CDR1 SGHTA and CDR2 FQGNSA. V lost 5 bases and J 0 bases, leaving 11 bases between the germline ends. CDR3 sequence: CASSMGQSSGNTIYF. The CDR3 DNA reads TGTGCCAGCAGCATGGGACAAAGCTCTGGAAACACCATATATTTT. The whole variable domain, remainder taken from reference TRBV7-2 and TRBJ1-3, is GAGVSQSPSNKVTEKGKDVELRCDPISGHTALYWYRQSLGQGLEFLIYFQGNSAPDKSGLPSDRFSAERTGGSVSTLTIQRTQQEDSAVYLCASSMGQSSGNTIYFGEGSWLTVV.